Below, one TCR beta chain is given with its context. The antigen is unknown. This record comes from a study of response to subunit inactivated influenza vaccine. General study points: With each seasonal influenza vaccination, the authors suggested, few new T cells are recruited.

TCRdb analysed the RT-PCR reads with MiXCR anew, one entry per CDR3 protein. This table has more than 700,000 distinct CDR3 sequences, around 20% appearing once. The input for sequencing was PBMCs from blood, taken about 5 days after vaccination. The source is a middle-aged man who received an inactivated influenza vaccine.

The chain's CDR3 is CASSQAASSGTLGRSEQFF. The CDR3 DNA sequence: TGCGCCAGCAGCCAAGCGGCGTCTAGCGGGACCCTGGGTAGAAGTGAGCAGTTCTTC. The chain joins TRBV4-3 to TRBJ2-1; 9 bases agree with TRBD2. The germline V gene has CDR1 LGHNA and CDR2 YSLEER. There are 19 residues in the CDR3. The ends lost 1 base at V and 9 bases at J; junction bases unmatched: 19.